These 11 T cell receptor beta chains were all obtained from the same sample, sequenced in a study of tumor and adjacent non-tumor tissue in lung cancer. A modified ARM-PCR protocol with three rounds of nested PCR amplified TCRbeta. TCRdb re-called the multiplex PCR reads through MiXCR, storing one row per CDR3 protein. The profile shows more than 35,000 distinct CDR3 sequences, 60% to 65% of them singletons. The template was RNA from unsorted bulk tissue. The normal lung tissue was taken more than 3 cm from the tumor edge. Sequenced sample: distant non-tumor lung tissue. Source of these receptors: a woman aged 40 to 55 with non-small cell lung cancer.

By share, this clonotype ranks as medium-sized. The J gene is TRBJ1-6, the V gene TRBV11-2; the D gene is possibly TRBD1 (5 bases). The germline gives CDR1 SGHAT, CDR2 FQNNGV. Trimming shortened V by 5 bases and J by 7 bases, and 12 bases separated the two germline ends. This CDR3 comprises 14 residues. The CDR3 loop reads CASSLAGDNSPLHF. The CDR3 DNA reads as TGTGCCAGCAGCCTGGCTGGGGACAATTCACCCCTCCACTTT.

Note on this clonotype: One end of the junction fails to match germline, which may point to a read error. The chain recombines TRBV6-5 with TRBJ2-2, with D possibly called TRBD1 or TRBD2 (6 bases each). Germline values: CDR1 MNHEY, CDR2 SVGAGI. The length of the CDR3 is 15 residues. CDR3 region: CASSLTIGGSEELLF. Written as DNA, the CDR3 is TGTGCCAGCAGTCTAACGATAGGGGGGTCGGAGGAGCTGCTTTTT.

Points on this clonotype: The final CDR3 position lacks the conserved phenylalanine or tryptophan, pointing to a likely read error. The DNA is omitted, as the CDR3 cannot be located on it reliably, and the CDR3 follows TCRdb's listing. V and J are TRBV20-1 and TRBJ1-1. CDR1 and CDR2 from the germline V gene are DFQATT and SNEGSKA (reference sequence). The CDR3 is 14 residues long, counting both termini. The CDR3 sequence: CSARDYSQAAEAIL.

In regard to this clonotype: One end of the junction does not line up with germline, which may come from a read error. This chain uses TRBV28 with TRBJ2-7, with no clear D. Germline V gene sequence: CDR1 MDHEN, CDR2 SYDVKM. The CDR3 runs 14 residues. CDR3 in DNA: TGTGCCAGCAGCAGACCAGGCCTTGATAGAGAGCAATACTTC. Amino acid sequence: CASSRPGLDREQYF. The full variable domain, in which reference TRBV28 and TRBJ2-7 provide the parts outside the CDR3, is DVKVTQSSRYLVKRTGEKVFLECVQDMDHENMFWYRQDPGLGLRLIYFSYDVKMKEKGDIPEGYSVSREKKERFSLILESASTNQTSMYLCASSRPGLDREQYFGPGTRLTVT.

The V and J genes are TRBV4-1 and TRBJ2-3; D unclear. CDR1 and CDR2 from the germline V gene are MGHRA and YSYEKL. Trimming left V 3 bases short and J 2 bases short, with 12 bases between. This CDR3 has 15 residues. The CDR3 nucleotides are TGCGCCAGCAGCCATGACCTCTCAGCCACAGATACGCAGTATTTT. It codes for CASSHDLSATDTQYF.

Note on this clonotype: One junction end does not reproduce the germline sequence, and a read error may be involved. The chain links TRBV10-1 to TRBJ2-3, with 8 bases aligning to TRBD1. The CDR3 is made up of 14 amino acids. Germline lookup yields CDR1 WNHNN and CDR2 SYGVQD (reference sequence). The CDR3 sequence is CATRDRRSKDTQYF. The CDR3 DNA reads TGTGCCACCCGGGACAGGCGGTCCAAGGATACGCAGTATTTT.

This clonotype was counted many times. Its ends do not fully match the called genes, so a read error is possible. This chain joins TRBV28 and TRBJ2-1; D possibly corresponds to TRBD2 (6 bases). The CDR3 length is 13 residues. CDR1 MDHEN and CDR2 SYDVKM come from the germline V gene. The CDR3, as DNA: TGTGCCAGCAGTTTATTCCCAGCGGGCCCCGGGATCTTC. Translating it yields CASSLFPAGPGIF.

The rearrangement uses TRBV28 and TRBJ2-7, with no clear D. CDR3 size: 11 residues. In germline, CDR1 is MDHEN, CDR2 SYDVKM. Trimming shortened V by 6 bases and J by 8 bases, and 11 bases separated the two germline ends. CDR3 bases: TGTGCCAGCAGCCCGGATATCAAGCAGTACTTC. It is translated as CASSPDIKQYF.

J is TRBJ2-1 and V is TRBV28, with TRBD2 identical over 8 bases. The CDR3 runs 16 residues. Trimming at V came to 5 bases and at J to 4 bases, leaving 10 bases not matched to a gene. Per the germline V gene, CDR1 is MDHEN and CDR2 is SYDVKM. The CDR3 DNA follows: TGTGCCAGCAGTCGCCGGGGGGTAGCGGGGTACAATGAGCAGTTCTTC. It specifies CASSRRGVAGYNEQFF.

Details on this clonotype: It is likely a read error, because the conserved phenylalanine at the end of the CDR3 is missing. The chain links TRBV10-3 to TRBJ1-2; maybe TRBD1 (6 bases). Germline V gene sequence: CDR1 ENHRY, CDR2 SYGVKD. V lost 4 bases to trimming and J lost 4 bases, with 16 bases between them. The CDR3 is 15 amino acids. The CDR3 coding sequence is TGTGCCATCAGTGCGGGACACGGTAGTTCCTATGGCTACACCTTA. Its protein is CAISAGHGSSYGYTL.

This clonotype has only one observation. Mismatch with germline at one junction end may stem from a read error. The rearrangement links TRBV11-2 to TRBJ1-2; D ambiguous. Germline CDR1 SGHAT, CDR2 FQNNGV. The CDR3 covers 13 residues. The CDR3 DNA is TGTGCCAGCAGTTCCGGGAGTGGTTATGGCTACATCTTC. Translating it yields CASSSGSGYGYIF.